A selection of T cell receptor beta chains follows, all from one sample in a study of lymphopenia after photon versus proton radiotherapy. Clones were read by immunoSEQ multiplex PCR, and TCRdb kept only the in-frame ones, dropping some. The table shows approximately 45,000 clones, with roughly 87% occurring only once. The sample here was peripheral blood, taken from a patient treated with photon-based radiotherapy. These receptors came from a man aged 35 to 55 with gastric cancer. CDR3s include the opening cysteine and the closing phenylalanine or tryptophan. Fields, in order: D gene, J gene, clone size, V gene, CDR3 DNA, CDR3 protein. The D gene is left open where the match is weak. Where a row states a size, it is once, few, many or the class of an expanded clone; other rows omit it.

NA | TRBJ1-2 | NA | TRBV30 | TGTGCCTGGACCCATGACAAGGCCGGCTACACCTTC | CAWTHDKAGYTF
NA | TRBJ1-1 | NA | TRBV20-1 | TGCAGTGCCCCCCCAGCTTTCTTT | CSAPPAFF
TRBD1 | TRBJ2-1 | NA | TRBV10-3 | TGTGCCATCAGTGAGTTCTATGCACCGGGACAGGCATACAATGAGCAGTTCTTC | CAISEFYAPGQAYNEQFF
NA | TRBJ1-2 | NA | TRBV6-1 | TGTGCCAGCAGTGCCTCCAGAGGTCCCGCCTATGGCTACACCTTC | CASSASRGPAYGYTF
NA | TRBJ2-3 | NA | TRBV2 | TGTGCCAGCAATGAATTGGACAACTCTAGCACAGATACGCAGTATTTT | CASNELDNSSTDTQYF
TRBD1 | TRBJ2-5 | NA | TRBV4-1 | TGCGCCAGCAGCCAAGACCCGGGACAGGGGGCTAAGCAGTACTTC | CASSQDPGQGAKQYF
TRBD1 | TRBJ2-3 | NA | TRBV6-5 | TGTGCCAGCAGTTACTCGGGGACAGGGACAGATACGCAGTATTTT | CASSYSGTGTDTQYF
NA | TRBJ1-1 | once | TRBV6-5 | TGTGCCAGCGTCAGGGACACTGAAGCTTTCTTT | CASVRDTEAFF
TRBD1 | TRBJ1-2 | NA | TRBV4-3 | TGCGCCAGCAGCCAAGAGCGAGACAGGGTTGGGACCTTC | CASSQERDRVGTF
TRBD1 | TRBJ2-7 | NA | TRBV5-1 | TGCGCCAGCAGCAGGGACGGGACAGAATACGAGCAGTACTTC | CASSRDGTEYEQYF
TRBD1 | TRBJ2-7 | NA | TRBV2 | TGTGCCAGCAGTTACCGGGACAGGGCAGGTGGGTCCTACGAGCAGTACTTC | CASSYRDRAGGSYEQYF
TRBD1 | TRBJ1-1 | NA | TRBV19 | TGTGCCAGCCTTCCGGGACAGGGGTTCATGAACACTGAAGCTTTCTTT | CASLPGQGFMNTEAFF
TRBD2 | TRBJ2-3 | NA | TRBV19 | TGTGCCAGTAGTACGACTAGCGGGAGCACAGATACGCAGTATTTT | CASSTTSGSTDTQYF